Detailed here is one T cell receptor beta chain. Here immunoSEQ multiplex PCR was the method, and the copy in TCRdb shows in-frame clones only, minus some. In the table there are about 26,000 clones, 82% of which are singletons. Germline CDR1 reads WSHSY; CDR2 reads SAAADI. The CDR3 covers 14 residues. The ends lost 3 bases at V and 2 bases at J; junction bases unmatched: 3. The source of the sample is a study of neoadjuvant nivolumab and ipilimumab in lung cancer. This receptor was obtained from an adult with non-small cell lung cancer. Specimen: tumor tissue, collected after neoadjuvant nivolumab, alone or with ipilimumab, at or shortly before surgery. The chain combines TRBV10-2 with TRBJ2-7; TRBD1 aligns across 8 bases. The CDR3 spells CASSEGTGTYEQYF. The DNA of the CDR3 is TGCGCCAGCAGTGAAGGGACAGGAACCTACGAGCAGTACTTC.